The T cell receptor beta chain described here comes from a study of human T cells and chemical hapten exposure. Study details: Weekly administration of diphenylcyclopropenone to the scalp of patients continued throughout the approximately 26-week study.

The sample's time point: patch test 1, 2 weeks after DPC sensitization. Regarding treatment: therapeutic diphenylcyclopropenone sensitization with weekly scalp DPC. The library tagged individual cDNA molecules with unique molecular identifiers. Original processing methods: Across samples, TCR counts had a median of about 92,000 and ranged from about 23,224 to 690,600. TCRdb re-called the RACE reads through MiXCR, storing one row per CDR3 protein. The V and J calls follow TCRdb's processing rather than the paper's. The sample has 180,000 or so distinct CDR3 sequences; 20% to 25% are singletons. The V segment lost 1 base and the J segment 8 bases; nucleotides outside the gene matches: 8. CDR1 is SGHTA and CDR2 is FQGNSA in the germline V gene. The CDR3 length is 15 residues.

The rearrangement uses TRBV7-2 and TRBJ2-1, with 7 bases identical to TRBD2. Sequenced material: whole blood, taken in connection with sensitization to the hapten diphenylcyclopropenone (DPC). The TCR comes from a woman aged 45-65 years with alopecia areata. Some clones in this sample may be carry-over from other donors' samples. CDR3 sequence reads: CASSLGVGGGDEQFF. The CDR3 bases are TGTGCCAGCAGCTTAGGAGTCGGCGGGGGTGATGAGCAGTTCTTC.